The 2 T cell receptor beta chains given below trace back to one sample, sequenced in a study of blood T cell repertoires in COVID-19. Libraries were prepared by immunoSEQ multiplex PCR; TCRdb keeps only in-frame clonotypes and omits some of them. Of about 400,000 clones in the sample, approximately 86% were seen once. Sequencing was performed on peripheral blood. The receptors were gathered from a human donor in a cohort sampled during active COVID-19.

This rearrangement joins TRBV30 to TRBJ2-4, with 8 bases aligning to TRBD1. The CDR3 covers 15 residues. Per the germline V gene, CDR1 is GTSNPN and CDR2 is SVGIG (reference sequence). V was clipped by 2 bases and J by 0 bases; unmatched bases: 3. CDR3 sequence (DNA): TGTGCCTGGAGTAGGGACAGGAAAGCCAAAAACATTCAGTACTTC. Its protein is CAWSRDRKAKNIQYF.

The chain links TRBV23-1 to TRBJ1-2; the match to TRBD1 covers 9 bases. TRBV23-1 is noted as an ORF with a role that remains uncertain. This CDR3 is 16 amino acids long. The V and J ends lost 3 bases and 3 bases, in that order; junction bases with no gene match: 8. CDR3 DNA: TGCGCCAGCAGTCACCCGATCACAGGGGGCGACTATGGCTACACCTTC. Translating it yields CASSHPITGGDYGYTF.